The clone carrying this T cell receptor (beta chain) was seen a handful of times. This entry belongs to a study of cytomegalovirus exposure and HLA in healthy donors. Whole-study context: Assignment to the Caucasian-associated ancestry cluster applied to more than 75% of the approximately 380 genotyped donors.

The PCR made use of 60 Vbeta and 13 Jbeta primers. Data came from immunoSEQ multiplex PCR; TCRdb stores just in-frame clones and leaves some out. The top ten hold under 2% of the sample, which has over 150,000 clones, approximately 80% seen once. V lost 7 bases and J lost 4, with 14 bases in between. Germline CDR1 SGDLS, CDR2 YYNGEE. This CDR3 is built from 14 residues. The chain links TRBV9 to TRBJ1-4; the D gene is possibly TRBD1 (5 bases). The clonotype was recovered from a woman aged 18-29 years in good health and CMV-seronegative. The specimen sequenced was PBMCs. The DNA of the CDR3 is TGTGCCAGCGGAACAGGTCCCATTAATGAAAAACTGTTTTTT. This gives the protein CASGTGPINEKLFF.